Below are 17 T cell receptor beta chains sequenced from a single sample in a study of CD8 T cells in Susac syndrome. RNA in amounts of about 0.45 to 1 ug was reverse transcribed with random hexamers. TCRdb itself ran the immunoSEQ multiplex PCR reads through MiXCR, one entry per CDR3 protein. The repertoire holds roughly 88,000 distinct CDR3 sequences, with 90% to 97% as singletons. The sequenced sample was CD8+ T cells from PBMCs. Receptors were obtained from a human donor with Susac syndrome.

The gene calls are TRBV6-5 and TRBJ2-7; perhaps TRBD2 as D (6 bases). V was clipped by 2 bases and J by 2 bases, with 7 bases between them. The CDR3 is 13 amino acids. Germline V gene data show CDR1 as MNHEY and CDR2 as SVGAGI. The DNA for the CDR3 is TGTGCCAGCAGTTACGGGGGGACCTACGAGCAGTACTTC. Its translation: CASSYGGTYEQYF.

The rearrangement uses TRBV29-1 and TRBJ1-5; 7 nucleotides align to TRBD1. V lost 6 bases to trimming and J lost 2 bases; unmatched junction nucleotides: 10. Germline CDR1 SQVTM, CDR2 ANQGSEA. The CDR3 contains 15 residues. The CDR3 loop is CSVTTGVGGNQPQHF. The CDR3 nucleotides read TGCAGCGTCACTACAGGGGTCGGAGGCAATCAGCCCCAGCATTTT.

The chain has TRBV2 and TRBJ1-6; tentative D call: TRBD1 (5 bases). The length of the CDR3 is 16 residues. V gave up 6 bases and J gave up 14 bases, with 26 bases separating them. Germline V lookup: CDR1 SNHLY, CDR2 FYNNEI. The CDR3 loop is CASRPPGGQGGPSLHF. DNA for the CDR3: TGTGCCAGCAGACCACCCGGCGGGCAGGGCGGACCGTCCCTCCACTTT.

The chain links TRBV5-6 to TRBJ2-2, with D unresolved. V was clipped by 5 bases and J by 3 bases, with 5 bases between them. The germline V gene encodes CDR1 SGHDT and CDR2 YYEEEE. The length of the CDR3 is 12 residues. CDR3 bases: TGTGCCAGCAGTTGGGACACCGGGGAGCTGTTTTTT. Encoded protein: CASSWDTGELFF.

The chain combines TRBV15 with TRBJ2-1, with 7 nucleotides matching TRBD2. CDR1 is LNHNV and CDR2 is YYDKDF in the germline V gene (reference sequence). The CDR3 extends over 13 amino acids. J gave up 9 bases and V 5 bases, and 7 bases lay outside the gene matches. The CDR3 nucleotides read TGTGCCACCAGCCGTCGGCGGGAGACTGAGCAGTTCTTC. This encodes CATSRRRETEQFF.

This chain's CDR3 is CASSPRSYTEAFF. The CDR3, as DNA: TGCGCCAGCAGCCCCCGTTCCTACACTGAAGCTTTCTTT. The rearrangement uses TRBV4-3 and TRBJ1-1; D is ambiguous. The CDR3 is 13 amino acids. V was cut by 4 bases and J by 3 bases, with 9 bases left in between. Germline assignment: CDR1 LGHNA and CDR2 YSLEER.

The chain couples TRBV30 to TRBJ2-7; TRBD1 agrees at 9 bases. This CDR3 has 16 residues. The V segment lost 0 bases and the J segment 2 bases; nucleotides outside the gene matches: 8. Germline V CDR1 and CDR2: GTSNPN, SVGIG (reference sequence). The CDR3 sequence is CAWSVRDRAFTYEQYF. The CDR3 DNA sequence: TGTGCCTGGAGTGTCCGGGACAGGGCCTTCACCTACGAGCAGTACTTC.

This rearrangement joins TRBV18 to TRBJ1-1, with 8 bases identical to TRBD1. Germline V gene lookup returns CDR1 KGHSH and CDR2 LQKENI. The V segment lost 5 bases and the J segment 0 bases; nucleotides outside the gene matches: 8. The CDR3 length is 16 residues. CDR3 bases: TGTGCCAGCTCAACGCGGGACAGGTCAATGAACACTGAAGCTTTCTTT. Translation gives CASSTRDRSMNTEAFF. The complete variable domain, with remaining parts taken from reference TRBV18 and TRBJ1-1, reads NAGVMQNPRHLVRRRGQEARLRCSPMKGHSHVYWYRQLPEEGLKFMVYLQKENIIDESGMPKERFSAEFPKEGPSILRIQQVVRGDSAAYFCASSTRDRSMNTEAFFGQGTRLTVV.

The rearrangement joins TRBV7-9 to TRBJ2-3, with 10 nucleotides matching TRBD2. The CDR3 extends over 19 amino acids. J gave up 2 bases and V 4 bases, and 15 bases lay outside the gene matches. Germline V gene lookup returns CDR1 SEHNR and CDR2 FQNEAQ (reference sequence). The CDR3 protein is CASSSTLAGDTTPTDTQYF. The CDR3 DNA sequence: TGTGCCAGCAGCTCCACCCTAGCGGGGGATACTACCCCCACAGATACGCAGTATTTT. The full variable domain, rest sourced from reference TRBV7-9 and TRBJ2-3, is DTGVSQNPRHKITKRGQNVTFRCDPISEHNRLYWYRQTLGQGPEFLTYFQNEAQLEKSRLLSDRFSAERPKGSFSTLEIQRTEQGDSAMYLCASSSTLAGDTTPTDTQYFGPGTRLTVL.

CDR3 nucleotides: TGTGCCTGGAGTGTAGGGTGGGAGAGTGAGCAGTTCTTC. It codes for CAWSVGWESEQFF. The chain has TRBV30 and TRBJ2-1; TRBD2 is a possible D gene (5 bases). This CDR3 spans 13 amino acids. Looked up from germline, CDR1 is GTSNPN and CDR2 is SVGIG (reference sequence). V gave up 0 bases and J gave up 9 bases, with 12 bases separating them.

The chain links TRBV28 to TRBJ1-5; 8 bases are shared with TRBD1. Germline assignment: CDR1 MDHEN and CDR2 SYDVKM. With 3 bases clipped from V and 7 bases from J, the junction kept 14 bases outside the gene matches. The CDR3 spans 17 residues. The CDR3, as DNA: TGTGCCAGCAGTTTTCGCGACGGACAGGGAAGGGACCAGCCCCAGCATTTT. Its protein is CASSFRDGQGRDQPQHF.

The V gene is TRBV5-1, the J gene TRBJ1-1; TRBD1 might be the D (6 bases). CDR1 SGHRS and CDR2 YFSETQ come from the germline V gene. Trimming removed 0 bases at V and 6 bases at J, with 15 bases between. This CDR3 has 15 amino acids. DNA for the CDR3: TGCGCCAGCAGCTTGGCCTGGACAGAAGCGGCTGAAGCTTTCTTT. Its translation: CASSLAWTEAAEAFF.

The chain links TRBV5-4 to TRBJ1-2; no clear D. The CDR3 consists of 15 residues. The germline V and J ends were trimmed by 1 base and 4 bases, with 14 bases remaining between them. CDR1 is SGHNT, CDR2 YYREEE, per germline (reference sequence). CDR3 bases: TGTGCCAGCAGCTTGAGAGCCCTCGAGGGCTATGGCTACACCTTC. Its protein product is CASSLRALEGYGYTF. The whole variable domain, remainder taken from reference TRBV5-4 and TRBJ1-2, is ETGVTQSPTHLIKTRGQQVTLRCSSQSGHNTVSWYQQALGQGPQFIFQYYREEENGRGNFPPRFSGLQFPNYSSELNVNALELDDSALYLCASSLRALEGYGYTFGSGTRLTVV.

The CDR3 DNA reads as TGTGCCAGCAGCATCGGGACAGGGGTCGGGGAGCTGTTTTTT. It yields the protein CASSIGTGVGELFF. The chain couples TRBV5-6 to TRBJ2-2; the match to TRBD1 covers 10 bases. In germline, CDR1 is SGHDT, CDR2 YYEEEE. The CDR3 is 14 amino acids. The ends lost 4 bases at V and 7 bases at J; junction bases unmatched: 4. Variable domain in full (rest from reference TRBV5-6 and TRBJ2-2): DAGVTQSPTHLIKTRGQQVTLRCSPKSGHDTVSWYQQALGQGPQFIFQYYEEEERQRGNFPDRFSGHQFPNYSSELNVNALLLGDSALYLCASSIGTGVGELFFGEGSRLTVL.

The chain recombines TRBV24-1 with TRBJ2-2, with 7 bases that match TRBD1. J was trimmed by 3 bases and V by 12 bases; bases with no gene match: 6. The germline V gene has CDR1 KGHDR and CDR2 SFDVKD. The CDR3 contains 13 residues. CDR3 DNA: TGTGCCTCAGGGACAGCGCACACCGGGGAGCTGTTTTTT. It translates to CASGTAHTGELFF.

The chain carries TRBV2 and TRBJ2-5; no firm D call. V dropped 0 bases and J dropped 3 bases, with 8 bases sitting between them. The CDR3 contains 14 residues. Germline V lookup: CDR1 SNHLY, CDR2 FYNNEI. This CDR3 is CASSEAENKETQYF. CDR3 nucleotides: TGTGCCAGCAGTGAAGCGGAAAATAAAGAGACCCAGTACTTC.

The chain links TRBV5-6 to TRBJ2-1; D could derive from TRBD1 or TRBD2 (6 bases each). The ends were cut back, 4 bases at V and 10 bases at J, with 12 bases in the middle. The CDR3 contains 12 residues. CDR1 and CDR2 from the germline V gene are SGHDT and YYEEEE. CDR3: CASSHGGPEQFF. The CDR3 DNA follows: TGTGCCAGCAGCCACGGGGGCCCAGAGCAGTTCTTC.